The rows below give T cell receptor beta chains drawn from one sample of a study of blood T cell repertoires in COVID-19. Sequenced by immunoSEQ multiplex PCR; TCRdb stores in-frame clones only, minus some. This sample carries a few hundred thousand clones, about 86% of them seen once, and the ten largest clones take more than 15%. Sequenced sample: peripheral blood. The origin of the receptors is an older person with COVID-19, enrolled during active disease. Each CDR3 is given with its conserved first and last residue. D genes are given only for firm matches. Only some rows state a clone size, as once, few, many or a class for expanded clones.

d_call | clone_size | j_call | v_call | cdr3_nt | cdr3_aa
TRBD1 | - | TRBJ2-7 | TRBV3-1/TRBV3-2 | TGTGCCAGCAGCCTGACAGGGGGCTACGAGCAGTACTTC | CASSLTGGYEQYF
TRBD2 | few | TRBJ2-1 | TRBV7-6 | TGTGCCAGCAGCTTAGTTAGACTAGCGGGAGTCGAGCAGTTCTTC | CASSLVRLAGVEQFF
TRBD1 | few | TRBJ1-2 | TRBV13 | TGTGCCAGCAGCTTAGGCCGGGGACAGGGGGTAAAGGTGTACTTC | CASSLGRGQGVKVYF
TRBD1 | - | TRBJ1-3 | TRBV7-2 | TGTGCCAGCAGCATGACAGGGGGCCTTGGAAACACCATATATTTT | CASSMTGGLGNTIYF
- | - | TRBJ2-2 | TRBV6-4 | TGTGCCAGCAGCGCAGGGCGGAACACCGGGGAGCTGTTTTTT | CASSAGRNTGELFF
- | many | TRBJ2-2 | TRBV5-5 | TGTGCCAGCAGCCCAAACAGGGTGTTGGCGAACACCGGGGAGCTGTTTTTT | CASSPNRVLANTGELFF
- | - | TRBJ2-3 | TRBV29-1 | TGCAGCGTTGCTAATCAGGGCACAGATACGCAGTATTTT | CSVANQGTDTQYF
TRBD1 | - | TRBJ1-1 | TRBV6-5 | TGTGCCAGCAGTTCCGACAGGGCCCGCGCGGAAGCTTTCTTT | CASSSDRARAEAFF
- | - | TRBJ1-1 | TRBV4-1 | TGCGCCAGCAGCCCTAGGTCTTTGGGAGTGAACACTGAAGCTTTCTTT | CASSPRSLGVNTEAFF
- | - | TRBJ1-6 | TRBV6-5 | TGTGCCAGCGCGCGGACATGGTATAATTCACCCCTCCACTTT | CASARTWYNSPLHF
TRBD1 | - | TRBJ2-7 | TRBV5-1 | TGCGCCAGCAGCTTGGCAAGGACAGGGAGCGCCTACGAGCAGTACTTC | CASSLARTGSAYEQYF
TRBD2 | many | TRBJ2-2 | TRBV27 | TGTGCCAGCAGGCCCGGGACTAGCGGAGACACCGGGGAGCTGTTTTTT | CASRPGTSGDTGELFF
- | - | TRBJ1-6 | TRBV7-3 | TGTGCCAGCTGGAGGGGTCCGCATAATTCACCCCTCCACTTT | CASWRGPHNSPLHF
- | - | TRBJ2-1 | TRBV6-2/TRBV6-3 | TGTGCCAGCAGATACTACCCCACCGCAGATGAGCAGTTCTTC | CASRYYPTADEQFF
TRBD2 | - | TRBJ2-7 | TRBV6-6 | TGTGCCAGCCGGGGGAGCGGGAGGGGAGGCAACGAGCAGTACTTC | CASRGSGRGGNEQYF
- | - | TRBJ2-1 | TRBV19 | TGTGCCAGTAGTATAGAGGGGCTAGAGGCCTACAATGAGCAGTTCTTC | CASSIEGLEAYNEQFF
- | - | TRBJ2-5 | TRBV15 | TGTGCCACCAGCAACCACTACCAAGAGACCCAGTACTTC | CATSNHYQETQYF
- | - | TRBJ2-2 | TRBV6-2/TRBV6-3 | TGTGCCAGCAGTTTAGGACTGACAACCGGGGAGCTGTTTTTT | CASSLGLTTGELFF
- | - | TRBJ1-5 | TRBV15 | TGTGCCACCAGCAGAGATATCCCAGGAAGAGGGAGCAATCAGCCCCAGCATTTT | CATSRDIPGRGSNQPQHF
- | once | TRBJ1-4 | TRBV7-9 | TGTGCCAGCAGCTTTAGGCGGACGGGAGCAACTAATGAAAAACTGTTTTTT | CASSFRRTGATNEKLFF
- | - | TRBJ2-2 | TRBV9 | TGTGCCAGCAGCCCACGACAGGATTCATACGGGGAGCTGTTTTTT | CASSPRQDSYGELFF
- | - | TRBJ1-6 | TRBV5-1 | TGCGCCAGCAGCCTGGAATATGATAATTCACCCCTCCACTTT | CASSLEYDNSPLHF
TRBD1 | - | TRBJ1-2 | TRBV28 | TGTGCCAGCAGTTTTTCAGGGGGAAGTGGCTACACCTTC | CASSFSGGSGYTF
TRBD1 | - | TRBJ1-5 | TRBV3-1/TRBV3-2 | TGTGCCAGCAGCCAAGCGGTGACAGGGAGCAATCAGCCCCAGCATTTT | CASSQAVTGSNQPQHF
- | once | TRBJ1-2 | TRBV9 | TGTGCCAGCAGCGTGGAGGGGCGTGGTGGCTACACCTTC | CASSVEGRGGYTF
- | - | TRBJ2-6 | TRBV5-4 | TGTGCCAGCAGCTTTCCGGGGGAACTTTCTAGTCGTTCTGGGGCCAACGTCCTGACTTTC | CASSFPGELSSRSGANVLTF
- | - | TRBJ2-1 | TRBV10-3 | TGTGCCATCAGTCCAACTAGTAATGAGCAGTTCTTC | CAISPTSNEQFF
- | - | TRBJ1-1 | TRBV7-5 | TGTGTCAGGAGCACGAAACGGTTGAACACTGAAGCTTTCTTT | CVRSTKRLNTEAFF
- | - | TRBJ2-2 | TRBV19 | TGTGCCAGTAGTGACACCAGGGGTTCCGGGGAGCTGTTTTTT | CASSDTRGSGELFF
TRBD2 | - | TRBJ2-3 | TRBV7-2 | TGTGCCAGCAGCAAAAGGACTAGCGGGAAGGGGAATACGCAGTATTTT | CASSKRTSGKGNTQYF
- | - | TRBJ2-1 | TRBV28 | TGTGCCAGCAGTTCACCTGGCGGATCGGCGATAAGTGAGCAGTTCTTC | CASSSPGGSAISEQFF
TRBD1 | - | TRBJ1-2 | TRBV28 | TGTGCCAGCAGTCGAGATCCGGGACAGGGCCATGGCTACACCTTC | CASSRDPGQGHGYTF
TRBD2 | - | TRBJ2-2 | TRBV7-3 | TGTGCCAGCAGCCCACAGGCGGGACTAGCGGAGAACACCGGGGAGCTGTTTTTT | CASSPQAGLAENTGELFF
- | - | TRBJ1-5 | TRBV19 | TGTGCCAGTGTTGGGAGGGTAAATCAGCCCCAGCATTTT | CASVGRVNQPQHF
- | - | TRBJ1-1 | TRBV6-1 | TGTGCCAGCAGTGAATTTCCAGGGCTAACTGAAGCTTTCTTT | CASSEFPGLTEAFF
- | many | TRBJ1-5 | TRBV7-9 | TGTGCCAGCAGCTGGGGGGGAGATCAGCCCCAGCATTTT | CASSWGGDQPQHF
TRBD2 | once | TRBJ2-1 | TRBV6-2/TRBV6-3 | TGTGCCAGCAGTTACTCTCTCGGGGTGGGGACTAGCGGAATGAATGAGCAGTTCTTC | CASSYSLGVGTSGMNEQFF
- | - | TRBJ2-2 | TRBV12-3/TRBV12-4 | TGTGCCAGCAGTTTTCAGGGTCCCGGGGAGCTGTTTTTT | CASSFQGPGELFF
- | - | TRBJ2-4 | TRBV7-2 | TGTGCCAGCAGCCCAGGGCCCCCGCAGTTAGCCAAAAACATTCAGTACTTC | CASSPGPPQLAKNIQYF
TRBD1 | - | TRBJ2-1 | TRBV5-8 | TGTGCCAGCAGCACCGGACAGGGGATGGTCAATGAGCAGTTCTTC | CASSTGQGMVNEQFF
- | - | TRBJ1-4 | TRBV15 | TGTGCCACCAGCAGAGATTTGGCAGTGAATGAAAAACTGTTTTTT | CATSRDLAVNEKLFF
- | once | TRBJ1-5 | TRBV19 | TGTGCCAGTAGTATTTCTCGTCAGCCCCAGCATTTT | CASSISRQPQHF
TRBD1 | - | TRBJ1-2 | TRBV19 | TGTGCCAGTAGTACCCCCGGGACAGGGGCGTCAGATCAGAGCTACACCTTC | CASSTPGTGASDQSYTF
- | - | TRBJ1-2 | TRBV4-1 | TGCGCCAGCAGCCAAGGACAGTTTGCCAGGCGTAACTATGGCTACACCTTC | CASSQGQFARRNYGYTF
TRBD1 | - | TRBJ1-1 | TRBV5-4 | TGTGCCAGCAGCTTAACCGGGACAGGGGGATCCGGGGCTTTCTTT | CASSLTGTGGSGAFF
TRBD2 | - | TRBJ2-3 | TRBV7-8 | TGTGCCAGCAGCTCCCGGACTAGCGGGGCAATCACAGATACGCAGTATTTT | CASSSRTSGAITDTQYF
TRBD2 | once | TRBJ2-3 | TRBV28 | TGTGCCAGCCGCCAGCCGGGACTAGCGCAGTATTTT | CASRQPGLAQYF
- | - | TRBJ2-5 | TRBV7-9 | TGTGCCAGCAGCCAAACAGGGGGACTAAGAGAGACCCAGTACTTC | CASSQTGGLRETQYF
- | - | TRBJ2-5 | TRBV28 | TGTGCCAGCAGTTTGCAGGGATTGAGGGAGACCCAGTACTTC | CASSLQGLRETQYF
- | - | TRBJ1-2 | TRBV18 | TGTGCCAGCTCACCACCTTGGGACACCTATGGCTACACCTTC | CASSPPWDTYGYTF
- | - | TRBJ1-5 | TRBV10-3 | TGTGCCATCAGTTGGGGAGGGGGACAGCCCCAGCATTTT | CAISWGGGQPQHF
TRBD2 | - | TRBJ2-5 | TRBV19 | TGTGCCAGTAGACTAGCGGGATCGGGGGAGACCCAGTACTTC | CASRLAGSGETQYF
TRBD2 | - | TRBJ2-2 | TRBV5-4 | TGTGCCAGCAGCTCCCCAACCGGGACTAGCGCGACCGGGGAGCTGTTTTTT | CASSSPTGTSATGELFF
TRBD2 | - | TRBJ2-5 | TRBV10-3 | TGTGCCACGCGACCGGGACTAGCGGGAGGGGTACTCGGGGAGACCCAGTACTTC | CATRPGLAGGVLGETQYF
TRBD1 | - | TRBJ1-6 | TRBV5-4 | TGTGCCAGCAGCTCCCGACCGACAGGGCTGAATTCACCCCTCCACTTT | CASSSRPTGLNSPLHF
TRBD2 | - | TRBJ2-3 | TRBV5-1 | TGCGCCAGCAGCTTGGGTCAGGGGACTAGTGTCACAGATACGCAGTATTTT | CASSLGQGTSVTDTQYF
- | - | TRBJ2-3 | TRBV5-6 | TGTGCCAGCAGCTTGGGTCCCACTAGCACAGATACGCAGTATTTT | CASSLGPTSTDTQYF
- | - | TRBJ2-2 | TRBV27 | TGTGCCAGCAGTCGATGGGGGGGCGATTTCACCGGGGAGCTGTTTTTT | CASSRWGGDFTGELFF
- | - | TRBJ1-1 | TRBV18 | TGTGCCAGCTCAACAGCTACGAACACTGAAGCTTTCTTT | CASSTATNTEAFF